A selection of T cell receptor beta chains follows, all from one sample in a study of blood T cell repertoires in COVID-19. Data came from immunoSEQ multiplex PCR; TCRdb stores just in-frame clones and leaves some out. The table records under 200,000 clones, around 85% of them present only once. What was sequenced was peripheral blood. Every receptor here comes from a man in his sixties who had recovered from COVID-19. Both conserved end residues are part of each CDR3. D genes are given only for firm matches. Clone size is not always given. Where it is, it says once, few, many or a class for expanded clones.

abundance,len,d_gene,j_gene,v_gene,CDR3aa,CDR3nt
NA,16,TRBD1,TRBJ1-2,TRBV5-6,CASSYFRDRGDYGYTF,TGTGCCAGCAGCTATTTCCGGGACAGGGGAGACTATGGCTACACCTTC
NA,17,TRBD2,TRBJ2-3,TRBV5-1,CASSQGLAGGLTDTQYF,TGCGCCAGCAGCCAAGGACTAGCGGGGGGGCTTACAGATACGCAGTATTTT
NA,11,NA,TRBJ2-1,TRBV6-5,CASSYRDEQFF,TGTGCCAGCAGTTACCGGGATGAGCAGTTCTTC
NA,17,NA,TRBJ2-5,TRBV7-2,CASSLALSTGGRETQYF,TGTGCCAGCAGCTTAGCGCTGTCGACTGGGGGCCGAGAGACCCAGTACTTC
NA,11,TRBD2,TRBJ2-5,TRBV30,CAWSTGGTQYF,TGTGCCTGGAGTACGGGGGGGACCCAGTACTTC
NA,13,NA,TRBJ2-7,TRBV19,CASSKGSPYEQYF,TGTGCCAGTAGTAAGGGGTCCCCTTACGAGCAGTACTTC
NA,16,NA,TRBJ1-1,TRBV7-9,CASSPPSLQVNTEAFF,TGTGCCAGCAGCCCCCCGTCGTTACAGGTGAACACTGAAGCTTTCTTT
NA,14,NA,TRBJ2-5,TRBV7-9,CASSPGGREETQYF,TGTGCCAGCAGCCCCGGGGGAAGGGAAGAGACCCAGTACTTC
NA,13,NA,TRBJ1-2,TRBV30,CAWSVGSLYGYTF,TGTGCCTGGAGTGTGGGCTCCCTCTATGGCTACACCTTC
NA,13,TRBD2,TRBJ2-1,TRBV6-5,CASRPSGDNEQFF,TGTGCCTCCCGTCCTAGCGGGGACAATGAGCAGTTCTTC
NA,17,TRBD2,TRBJ2-1,TRBV30,CAWSYLRSSGARDEQFF,TGTGCCTGGAGTTACTTGAGGTCTAGCGGGGCTCGGGATGAGCAGTTCTTC
NA,12,NA,TRBJ1-3,TRBV2,CASSDLGNTIYF,TGTGCCAGCAGTGATTTAGGAAACACCATATATTTT
NA,17,NA,TRBJ1-3,TRBV5-1,CASSLAPGRLSGNTIYF,TGCGCCAGCAGCTTGGCCCCGGGAAGACTTTCTGGAAACACCATATATTTT
many,12,NA,TRBJ1-5,TRBV19,CASSLIREPQHF,TGTGCCAGTAGTTTAATCCGAGAGCCCCAGCATTTT
NA,14,NA,TRBJ1-2,TRBV10-3,CAISDMGAEAGYTF,TGTGCCATCAGTGATATGGGGGCGGAGGCTGGCTACACCTTC
NA,14,NA,TRBJ2-3,TRBV7-2,CASSRGIRTDTQYF,TGTGCCAGCTCCCGGGGAATCCGCACAGATACGCAGTATTTT
NA,16,TRBD1,TRBJ2-1,TRBV5-1,CASSLGTGAGNNEQFF,TGCGCCAGCAGCTTGGGAACAGGGGCCGGCAACAATGAGCAGTTCTTC
few,19,TRBD2,TRBJ2-1,TRBV7-2,CASSLGRKLAGGSYNEQFF,TGTGCCAGCAGCCTGGGTCGCAAACTAGCGGGGGGCTCCTACAATGAGCAGTTCTTC
NA,17,TRBD1,TRBJ2-7,TRBV10-3,CAISESPNRGVAYEQYF,TGTGCCATCAGTGAGTCCCCAAACAGGGGGGTTGCCTACGAGCAGTACTTC
NA,15,NA,TRBJ2-3,TRBV4-2,CASSPGTISTDTQYF,TGTGCCAGCAGCCCCGGTACCATTAGCACAGATACGCAGTATTTT
NA,12,NA,TRBJ2-2,TRBV3-1/TRBV3-2,CASSLNTGELFF,TGTGCCAGCAGTCTGAACACCGGGGAGCTGTTTTTT
NA,14,TRBD1,TRBJ2-1,TRBV5-1,CATTGVGPYNEQFF,TGCGCCACAACAGGGGTAGGGCCCTACAATGAGCAGTTCTTC
NA,15,TRBD1,TRBJ1-1,TRBV7-3,CASSPQGARNTEAFF,TGTGCCAGCAGCCCACAGGGGGCTAGGAACACTGAAGCTTTCTTT
NA,14,NA,TRBJ1-2,TRBV2,CASGRGGARYGYTF,TGTGCCAGCGGCCGGGGGGGGGCTCGGTATGGCTACACCTTC
NA,17,NA,TRBJ2-3,TRBV7-9,CASSLRRGVGMGDTQYF,TGTGCCAGCAGCTTAAGGAGGGGTGTAGGGATGGGAGATACGCAGTATTTT
few,14,TRBD1,TRBJ1-1,TRBV2,CASSEITGGTEAFF,TGTGCCAGCAGTGAAATAACAGGGGGCACTGAAGCTTTCTTT
NA,16,NA,TRBJ2-2,TRBV2,CASSEAFGTFTGELFF,TGTGCCAGCAGTGAAGCCTTTGGGACTTTCACCGGGGAGCTGTTTTTT
NA,15,TRBD1,TRBJ1-5,TRBV3-1/TRBV3-2,CASSQEGQGNQPQHF,TGTGCCAGCAGCCAAGAGGGACAGGGAAATCAGCCCCAGCATTTT
NA,19,NA,TRBJ2-1,TRBV21-1,CASRWGLAGARGTYNEQFF,TGTGCCAGCAGGTGGGGACTAGCGGGGGCCCGGGGAACCTACAATGAGCAGTTCTTC
NA,10,NA,TRBJ2-5,TRBV29-1,CSVVLETQYF,TGCAGCGTTGTCCTAGAGACCCAGTACTTC
NA,15,NA,TRBJ2-1,TRBV9,CASSVAGESYNEQFF,TGTGCCAGCAGCGTAGCCGGGGAATCCTACAATGAGCAGTTCTTC
NA,14,TRBD1,TRBJ1-6,TRBV6-4,CASSEETGNSPLHF,TGTGCCAGCAGTGAGGAGACAGGGAATTCACCCCTCCACTTT
NA,14,TRBD1,TRBJ2-3,TRBV24-1,CATSDSQGSDTQYF,TGTGCCACCAGTGATTCACAGGGGTCAGATACGCAGTATTTT
NA,16,TRBD1,TRBJ1-6,TRBV4-3,CASSPSMGQANSPLHF,TGCGCCAGCAGCCCTAGCATGGGACAGGCCAATTCACCCCTCCACTTT
NA,13,NA,TRBJ2-7,TRBV7-6,CASSPPDTYEQYF,TGTGCCAGCAGCCCCCCCGACACCTACGAGCAGTACTTC
NA,12,NA,TRBJ2-5,TRBV12-3/TRBV12-4,CASSQQGETQYF,TGTGCCAGCAGTCAACAGGGAGAGACCCAGTACTTC
NA,16,NA,TRBJ2-2,TRBV5-1,CASSYTDSLVTGELFF,TGCGCCAGCAGTTATACGGACAGTTTAGTCACCGGGGAGCTGTTTTTT
NA,15,NA,TRBJ2-1,TRBV19,CASSIPSGWANEQFF,TGTGCCAGTAGTATCCCCTCAGGGTGGGCCAATGAGCAGTTCTTC
NA,13,TRBD1,TRBJ1-2,TRBV19,CASRQGTGDGYTF,TGTGCCAGTAGACAAGGGACAGGGGATGGCTACACCTTC
NA,16,NA,TRBJ2-2,TRBV7-9,CASSPAGQKNTGELFF,TGTGCCAGCAGCCCGGCCGGACAAAAGAACACCGGGGAGCTGTTTTTT
NA,15,TRBD1,TRBJ1-1,TRBV19,CASSKGQGEDTEAFF,TGTGCCAGTAGTAAAGGACAGGGCGAGGACACTGAAGCTTTCTTT
few,15,NA,TRBJ2-2,TRBV6-5,CASSRNMEATGELFF,TGTGCCAGCAGCCGTAATATGGAGGCCACCGGGGAGCTGTTTTTT
few,14,NA,TRBJ2-1,TRBV5-4,CASSLASVEGEQFF,TGTGCCAGCAGCTTGGCTAGCGTCGAAGGCGAGCAGTTCTTC
NA,15,TRBD2,TRBJ2-2,TRBV7-6,CASRPGGSNTGELFF,TGTGCCAGCAGGCCGGGGGGATCGAACACCGGGGAGCTGTTTTTT
NA,14,TRBD1,TRBJ2-7,TRBV3-1/TRBV3-2,CASSQGTGFYEQYF,TGTGCCAGCAGCCAAGGGACAGGTTTCTACGAGCAGTACTTC
NA,13,NA,TRBJ2-5,TRBV7-9,CASSLQGPETQYF,TGTGCCAGCAGCTTACAGGGGCCAGAGACCCAGTACTTC